This T cell receptor (beta chain) emerged from a study of a mutant IDH1 vaccine in newly diagnosed glioma. The overall study: Beforehand, treatment had been radiotherapy, temozolomide, or both; the majority received both.

Method: immunoSEQ multiplex PCR; TCRdb's copy keeps in-frame clones and lacks some. The sample yields around 50,000 clones, just over 85% seen once. The CDR3 length is 14 residues. Germline loops: CDR1 SGHTA, CDR2 FQGNSA. Trimming removed 7 bases from V and 6 bases from J, with 15 bases in between. As to time point: baseline, week 1 (first vaccination visit). The treatment is: pre-vaccination baseline after standard-of-care therapy. The sample in question was PBMCs, obtained from a glioma patient treated with radiotherapy, temozolomide or both. The rearrangement joins TRBV7-2 to TRBJ2-2; D perhaps matches TRBD1 (5 bases). This receptor was identified in a man aged 35 to 55 with glioma. CDR3 DNA: TGTGCCAGCATCCCTGAGTGGGGCCCCGGGGAGCTGTTTTTT. Translation: CASIPEWGPGELFF.